The 7 T cell receptor beta chains below come from one sample, sequenced in a study of T-cell memory formation after mild COVID-19. Via MiXCR, TCRdb re-called the 5' RACE reads, giving one row per CDR3 protein. The sample lists approximately 300,000 distinct CDR3 sequences; roughly 8.2% were seen once. The specimen was PBMCs or a T cell subset sorted from them (not recorded which). These receptors were collected from a man younger than 30 who had mild COVID-19 (a few samples of this study predate the infection). Cell type and time point are not known.

This clonotype came up a few times. This chain links TRBV7-2 with TRBJ1-3; D call uncertain. The CDR3 totals 15 residues. The germline gives CDR1 SGHTA, CDR2 FQGNSA. Trimming shortened V by 5 bases and J by 0 bases, and 11 bases separated the two germline ends. The CDR3 is CASSPGRSSGNTIYF. The CDR3 nucleotides are TGTGCCAGCAGCCCAGGTCGGAGCTCTGGAAACACCATATATTTT.

This clonotype was observed a handful of times. The chain has TRBV11-1 and TRBJ1-2; D is possibly TRBD1 (5 bases). The V and J ends lost 4 bases and 5 bases respectively, with 8 bases between them. The CDR3 runs 12 residues. Looked up from germline, CDR1 is SGHAT and CDR2 is FQDESV (reference sequence). The DNA of the CDR3 is TGTGCCAGCAGCTCAGCAGGGTATGGCTACACCTTC. Protein sequence: CASSSAGYGYTF.

The chain links TRBV7-9 to TRBJ1-1, with 8 bases matching TRBD1. The CDR3 has 15 residues. Trimming removed 6 bases from V and 2 bases from J; junction bases left unmatched: 8. Germline assignment: CDR1 SEHNR and CDR2 FQNEAQ (reference sequence). This chain's CDR3 is CASSSSRGPNTEAFF. CDR3 sequence (DNA): TGTGCCAGCAGTTCAAGCAGGGGGCCAAACACTGAAGCTTTCTTT.

In this sample, this clonotype turned up many times. This chain joins TRBV7-2 and TRBJ1-4; D uncertain. The CDR3 sequence is 14 residues long. Germline CDR1 reads SGHTA; CDR2 reads FQGNSA. V was shortened by 3 bases and J by 7 bases, with 12 bases between the two germline ends. Here the CDR3 DNA reads TGTGCCAGCAGCTTCGCGCGTGGTGGTGAAAAACTGTTTTTT. Protein sequence: CASSFARGGEKLFF.

V gene TRBV5-1 combines with J gene TRBJ1-4; no definite D call. V was trimmed by 5 bases and J by 0 bases, leaving 8 bases between them. Germline CDR1 reads SGHRS; CDR2 reads YFSETQ. The CDR3 totals 14 residues. The CDR3 loop is CASSQAPTNEKLFF. DNA of the CDR3: TGCGCCAGCAGTCAGGCCCCAACTAATGAAAAACTGTTTTTT.

A few counts support this clonotype. The chain links TRBV5-4 to TRBJ2-1; D may be TRBD1 (6 bases). The CDR3 is 14 residues long. Between the trimmed V and J ends, which lost 4 bases and 9 bases, there was a span of 17 bases. Germline-derived CDR1 and CDR2 are SGHNT and YYREEE (reference sequence). The CDR3 region has the DNA TGTGCCAGCAGCACCACAGGGATCGGGCGTGAGCAGTTCTTC. Translating it yields CASSTTGIGREQFF.

The chain couples TRBV7-2 to TRBJ2-3; TRBD2 matches 14 bases. Per germline, CDR1 SGHTA and CDR2 FQGNSA. CDR3 length equals 16 residues. The V and J ends lost 4 bases and 8 bases, in that order; junction bases with no gene match: 8. CDR3 coding DNA: TGTGCCAGCAGCTCGGGACTAGCGGGGGCTACGGGTACGCAGTATTTT. Its protein is CASSSGLAGATGTQYF.